This TCR beta chain was recorded in a study of blood T cell repertoires in COVID-19. The overall study: Whether acute or convalescent, the COVID-19 samples came from the United States, Italy and Spain. PBMCs, B-cell-depleted T cells, or T cells were the source of the cDNA or gDNA that made up the material.

From germline, CDR1 is SGDLS and CDR2 YYNGEE. V was cut by 2 bases and J by 0 bases, with 13 bases left in between. This CDR3 has 16 amino acids. Original handling: By means of reference gene primer amplification, nucleated cell counts were estimated. Method: immunoSEQ multiplex PCR; TCRdb's copy keeps in-frame clones and lacks some. For V, J and clone size, that table is used; D and trimming come from the DNA. The sample contains 30,000 to 45,000 clones, 65% to 85% of which appear only once. Sample: peripheral blood. The receptor comes from a man aged 55 to 69 in a cohort sampled during active COVID-19. The chain recombines TRBV9 with TRBJ2-3; unclear D gene. The CDR3 DNA sequence: TGTGCCAGCAGCGTCTTGGGCTTACCTAGCACAGATACGCAGTATTTT. It specifies CASSVLGLPSTDTQYF.